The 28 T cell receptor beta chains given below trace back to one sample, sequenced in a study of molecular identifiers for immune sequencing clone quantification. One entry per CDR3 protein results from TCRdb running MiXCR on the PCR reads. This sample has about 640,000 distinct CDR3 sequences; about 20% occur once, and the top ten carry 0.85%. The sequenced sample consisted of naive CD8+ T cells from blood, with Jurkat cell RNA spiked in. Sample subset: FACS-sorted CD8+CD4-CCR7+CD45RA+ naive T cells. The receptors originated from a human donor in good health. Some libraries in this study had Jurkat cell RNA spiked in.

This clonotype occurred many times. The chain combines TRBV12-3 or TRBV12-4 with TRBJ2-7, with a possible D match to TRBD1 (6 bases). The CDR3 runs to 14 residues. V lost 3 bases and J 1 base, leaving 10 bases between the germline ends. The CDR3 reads CASSFGGPSYEQYF. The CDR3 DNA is TGTGCCAGCAGTTTTGGGGGCCCATCCTACGAGCAGTACTTC.

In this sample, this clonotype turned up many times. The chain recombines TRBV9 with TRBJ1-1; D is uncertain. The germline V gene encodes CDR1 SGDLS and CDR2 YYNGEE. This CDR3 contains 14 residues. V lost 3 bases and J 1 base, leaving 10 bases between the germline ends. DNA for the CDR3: TGTGCCAGCAGCGAACCCTCAAAGAACACTGAAGCTTTCTTT. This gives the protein CASSEPSKNTEAFF.

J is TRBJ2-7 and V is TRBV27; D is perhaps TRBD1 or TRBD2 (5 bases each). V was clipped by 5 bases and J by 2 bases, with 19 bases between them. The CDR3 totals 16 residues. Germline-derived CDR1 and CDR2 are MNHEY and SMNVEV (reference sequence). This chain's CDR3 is CASSPSSGTVTYEQYF. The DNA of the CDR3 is TGTGCCAGCAGTCCCTCCTCCGGGACGGTAACCTACGAGCAGTACTTC.

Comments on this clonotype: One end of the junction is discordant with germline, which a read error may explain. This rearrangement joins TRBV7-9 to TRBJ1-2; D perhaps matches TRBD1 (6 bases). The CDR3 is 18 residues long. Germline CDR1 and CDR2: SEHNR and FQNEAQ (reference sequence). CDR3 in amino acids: CASSLWGQSPDLNCGYTF. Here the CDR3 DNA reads TGTGCCAGCAGCTTATGGGGGCAGTCCCCCGATCTTAACTGTGGCTACACCTTC.

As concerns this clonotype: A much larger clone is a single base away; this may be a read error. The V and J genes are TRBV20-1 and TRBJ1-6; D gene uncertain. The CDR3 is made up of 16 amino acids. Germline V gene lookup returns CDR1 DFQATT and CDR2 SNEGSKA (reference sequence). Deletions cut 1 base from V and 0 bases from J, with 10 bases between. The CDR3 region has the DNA TGCAGTGCTAGAGTAACATGGAGCTCCTATAATTCACCCCTCCACTTT. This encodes CSARVTWSSYNSPLHF.

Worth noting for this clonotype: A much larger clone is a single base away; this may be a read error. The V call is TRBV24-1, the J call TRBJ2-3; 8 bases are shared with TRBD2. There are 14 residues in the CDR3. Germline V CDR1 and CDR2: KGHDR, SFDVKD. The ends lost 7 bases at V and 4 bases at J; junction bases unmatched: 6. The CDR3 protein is CATSGPAGADTQYF. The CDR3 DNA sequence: TGTGCCACCAGCGGACCAGCGGGAGCAGATACGCAGTATTTT.

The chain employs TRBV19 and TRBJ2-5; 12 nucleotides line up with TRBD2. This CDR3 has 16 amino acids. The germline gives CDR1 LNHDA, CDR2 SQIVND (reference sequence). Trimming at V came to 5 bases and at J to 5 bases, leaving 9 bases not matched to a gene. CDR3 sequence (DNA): TGTGCCAGTAGTCAGACTAGCGGGGGTAGTATGGAGACCCAGTACTTC. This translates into CASSQTSGGSMETQYF.

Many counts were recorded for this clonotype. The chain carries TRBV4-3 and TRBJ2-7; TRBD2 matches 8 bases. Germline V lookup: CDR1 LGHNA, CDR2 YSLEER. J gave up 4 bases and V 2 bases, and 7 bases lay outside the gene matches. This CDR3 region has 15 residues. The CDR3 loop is CASSQSLREVYEQYF. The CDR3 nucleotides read TGCGCCAGCAGCCAAAGTTTGCGGGAGGTATACGAGCAGTACTTC.

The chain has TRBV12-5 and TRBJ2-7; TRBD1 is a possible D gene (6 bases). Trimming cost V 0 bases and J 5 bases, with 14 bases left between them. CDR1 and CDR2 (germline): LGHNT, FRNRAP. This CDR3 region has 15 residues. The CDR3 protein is CASGLVTGLADEQYF. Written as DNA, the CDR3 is TGTGCTAGTGGTTTGGTAACAGGGCTCGCGGACGAGCAGTACTTC. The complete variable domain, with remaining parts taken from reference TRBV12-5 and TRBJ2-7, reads DARVTQTPRHKVTEMGQEVTMRCQPILGHNTVFWYRQTMMQGLELLAYFRNRAPLDDSGMPKDRFSAEMPDATLATLKIQPSEPRDSAVYFCASGLVTGLADEQYFGPGTRLTVT.

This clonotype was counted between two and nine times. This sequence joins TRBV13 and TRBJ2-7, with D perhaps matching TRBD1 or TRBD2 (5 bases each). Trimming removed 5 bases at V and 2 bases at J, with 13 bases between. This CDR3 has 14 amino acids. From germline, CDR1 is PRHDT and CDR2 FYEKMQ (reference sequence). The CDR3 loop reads CASSPGRDAYEQYF. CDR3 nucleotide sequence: TGTGCCAGCAGCCCCGGCAGGGACGCCTACGAGCAGTACTTC.

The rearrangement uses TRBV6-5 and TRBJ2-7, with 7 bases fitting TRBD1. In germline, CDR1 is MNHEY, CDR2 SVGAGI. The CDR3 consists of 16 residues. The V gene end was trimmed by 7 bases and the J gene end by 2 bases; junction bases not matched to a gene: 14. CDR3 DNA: TGTGCCAGCATCCAACGAGAGGGGGCCTATGCCTACGAGCAGTACTTC. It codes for CASIQREGAYAYEQYF.

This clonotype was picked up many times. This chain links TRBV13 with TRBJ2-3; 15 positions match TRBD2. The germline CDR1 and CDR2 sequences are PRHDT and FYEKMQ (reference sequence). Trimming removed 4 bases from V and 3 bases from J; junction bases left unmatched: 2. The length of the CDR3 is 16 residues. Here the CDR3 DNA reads TGTGCCAGCAGCTACGGGACTAGCGGGAGGACAGATACGCAGTATTTT. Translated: CASSYGTSGRTDTQYF.

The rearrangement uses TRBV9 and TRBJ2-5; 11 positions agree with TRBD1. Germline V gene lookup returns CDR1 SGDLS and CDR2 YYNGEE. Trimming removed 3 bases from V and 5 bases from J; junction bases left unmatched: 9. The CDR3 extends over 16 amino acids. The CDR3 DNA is TGTGCCAGCAGCGATGGACAGGGGGCTTCCCCGGAGACCCAGTACTTC. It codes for CASSDGQGASPETQYF.

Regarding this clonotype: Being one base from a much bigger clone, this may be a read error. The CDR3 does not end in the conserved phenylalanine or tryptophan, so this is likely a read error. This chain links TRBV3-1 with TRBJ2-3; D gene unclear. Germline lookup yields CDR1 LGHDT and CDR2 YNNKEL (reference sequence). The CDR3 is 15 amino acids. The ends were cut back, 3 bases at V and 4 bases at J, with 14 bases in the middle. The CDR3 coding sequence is TGTGCCAGCAGCCACGGCGTTGGGGTTTCAGATACGCAGTATCTT. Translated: CASSHGVGVSDTQYL.

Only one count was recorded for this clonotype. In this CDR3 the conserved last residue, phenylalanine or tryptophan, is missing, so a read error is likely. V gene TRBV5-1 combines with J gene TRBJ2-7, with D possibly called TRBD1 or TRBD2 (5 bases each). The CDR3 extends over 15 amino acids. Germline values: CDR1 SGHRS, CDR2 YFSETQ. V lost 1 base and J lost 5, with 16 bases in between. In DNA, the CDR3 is TGCGCCAGCAGCTTGCGGGGCAGGAAAGTCGACGAGCAGTACCTC. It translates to CASSLRGRKVDEQYL.

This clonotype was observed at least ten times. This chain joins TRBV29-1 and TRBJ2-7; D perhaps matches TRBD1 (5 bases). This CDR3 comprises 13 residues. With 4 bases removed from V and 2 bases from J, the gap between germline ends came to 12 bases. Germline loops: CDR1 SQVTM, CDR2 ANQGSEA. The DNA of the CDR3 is TGCAGCGTTGCACTTGACAGAACCTACGAGCAGTACTTC. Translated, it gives CSVALDRTYEQYF.

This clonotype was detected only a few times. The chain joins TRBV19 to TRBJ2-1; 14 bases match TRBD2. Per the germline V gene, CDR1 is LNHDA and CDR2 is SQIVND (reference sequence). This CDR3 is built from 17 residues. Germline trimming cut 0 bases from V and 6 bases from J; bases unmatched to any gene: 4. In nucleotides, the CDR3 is TGTGCCAGTAGTATAGAGGGGGGGACTAGCGGGAGCAATGAGCAGTTCTTC. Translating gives CASSIEGGTSGSNEQFF.

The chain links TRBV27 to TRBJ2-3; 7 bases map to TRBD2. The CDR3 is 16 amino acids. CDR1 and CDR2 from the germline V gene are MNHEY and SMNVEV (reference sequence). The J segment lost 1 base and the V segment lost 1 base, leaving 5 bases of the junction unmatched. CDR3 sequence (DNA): TGTGCCAGCAGTTTATTTCCGGGAGGAGGCACAGATACGCAGTATTTT. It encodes CASSLFPGGGTDTQYF.

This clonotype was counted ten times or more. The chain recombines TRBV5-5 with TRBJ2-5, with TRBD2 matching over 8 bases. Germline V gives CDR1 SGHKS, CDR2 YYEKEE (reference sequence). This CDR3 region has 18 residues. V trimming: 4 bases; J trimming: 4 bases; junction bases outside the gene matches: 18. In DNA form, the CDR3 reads TGTGCCAGCAGCGCCCCAGGAAGCGGGAGCCACGGAGGAGAGACCCAGTACTTC. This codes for CASSAPGSGSHGGETQYF. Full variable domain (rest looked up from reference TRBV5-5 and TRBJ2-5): DAGVTQSPTHLIKTRGQQVTLRCSPISGHKSVSWYQQVLGQGPQFIFQYYEKEERGRGNFPDRFSARQFPNYSSELNVNALLLGDSALYLCASSAPGSGSHGGETQYFGPGTRLLVL.

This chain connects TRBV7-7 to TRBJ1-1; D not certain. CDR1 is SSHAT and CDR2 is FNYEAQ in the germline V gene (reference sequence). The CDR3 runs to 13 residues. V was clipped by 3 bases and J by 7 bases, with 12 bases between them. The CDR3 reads CASSLNPGDEAFF. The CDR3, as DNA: TGTGCCAGCAGCTTGAATCCCGGGGATGAAGCTTTCTTT.

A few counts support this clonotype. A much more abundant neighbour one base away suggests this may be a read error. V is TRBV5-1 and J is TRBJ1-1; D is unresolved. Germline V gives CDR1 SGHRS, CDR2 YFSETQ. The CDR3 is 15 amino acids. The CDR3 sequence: CASSLEVPGDTEASF. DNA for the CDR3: TGCGCCAGCAGCTTAGAAGTCCCCGGAGACACTGAAGCTTCCTTT.

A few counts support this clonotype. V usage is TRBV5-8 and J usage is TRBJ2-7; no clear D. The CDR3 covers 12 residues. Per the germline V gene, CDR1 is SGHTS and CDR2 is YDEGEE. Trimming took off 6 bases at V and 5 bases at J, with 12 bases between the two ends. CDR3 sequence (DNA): TGTGCCAGCAACACCCGCTGGGACGAGCAGTACTTC. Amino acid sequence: CASNTRWDEQYF.

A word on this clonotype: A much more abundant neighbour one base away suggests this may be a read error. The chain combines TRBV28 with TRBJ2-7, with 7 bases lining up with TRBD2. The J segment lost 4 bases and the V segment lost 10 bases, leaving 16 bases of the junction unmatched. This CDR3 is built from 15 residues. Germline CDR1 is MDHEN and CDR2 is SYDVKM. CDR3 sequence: CANTLAEVGYYEQYF. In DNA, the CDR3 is TGTGCCAACACTCTAGCGGAGGTCGGGTATTACGAGCAGTACTTC.

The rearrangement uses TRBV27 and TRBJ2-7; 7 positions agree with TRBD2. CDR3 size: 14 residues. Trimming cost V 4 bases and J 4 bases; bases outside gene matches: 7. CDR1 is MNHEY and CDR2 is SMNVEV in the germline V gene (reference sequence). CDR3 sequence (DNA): TGTGCCAGCAGTTCGCGGGAGCAGGTTTACGAGCAGTACTTC. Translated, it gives CASSSREQVYEQYF.

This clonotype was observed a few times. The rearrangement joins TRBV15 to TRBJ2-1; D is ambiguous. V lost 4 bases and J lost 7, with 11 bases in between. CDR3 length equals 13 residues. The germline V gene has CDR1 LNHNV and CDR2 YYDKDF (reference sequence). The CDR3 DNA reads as TGTGCCACCAGCAACACAAAACCGAATGAGCAGTTCTTC. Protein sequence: CATSNTKPNEQFF.

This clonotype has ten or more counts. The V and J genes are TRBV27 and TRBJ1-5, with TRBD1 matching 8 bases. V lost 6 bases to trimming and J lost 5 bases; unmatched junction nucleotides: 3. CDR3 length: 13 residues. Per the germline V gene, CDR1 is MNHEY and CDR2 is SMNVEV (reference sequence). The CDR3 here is CASSWDRYQPQHF. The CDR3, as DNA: TGTGCCAGCAGCTGGGACAGGTATCAGCCCCAGCATTTT.

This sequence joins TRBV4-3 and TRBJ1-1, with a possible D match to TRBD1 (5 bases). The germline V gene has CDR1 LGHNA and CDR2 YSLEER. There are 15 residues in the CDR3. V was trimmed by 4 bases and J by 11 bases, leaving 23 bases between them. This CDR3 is CASSLGTRLPFWAFF. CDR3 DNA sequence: TGCGCCAGCAGCCTAGGGACCCGATTACCCTTTTGGGCTTTCTTT.

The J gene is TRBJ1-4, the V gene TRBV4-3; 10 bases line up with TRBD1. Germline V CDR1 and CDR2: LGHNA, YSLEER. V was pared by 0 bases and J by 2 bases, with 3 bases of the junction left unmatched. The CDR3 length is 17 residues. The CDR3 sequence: CASSQDSTGGTNEKLFF. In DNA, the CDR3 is TGCGCCAGCAGCCAAGATTCGACAGGGGGCACTAATGAAAAACTGTTTTTT.